This T cell receptor beta chain originates from a study of beta chain features in type 1 diabetes. CD45RO/CCR7/CD25/CD127/CD95/CD27 sorting isolated CD4+ naive, central memory, regulatory and stem cell-like memory cells. The entirety of the isolated RNA underwent reverse transcription, so expressed TCRB transcripts were sequenced. This table comes from immunoSEQ multiplex PCR, and its TCRdb copy is limited to in-frame clones, with some not included. The sample has fewer than 900,000 clones; 15% to 20% are singletons. This clone was counted between two and nine times. The junction had 3 bases not matched to a gene; V was cut back by 2 bases and J by 3 bases. The germline V gene encodes CDR1 MNHEY and CDR2 SMNVEV (reference sequence). The CDR3 covers 15 residues.

The sequence derives from a young woman in good health. Sequenced material: naive CD4+ T cells from blood. The chain combines TRBV27 with TRBJ2-2, with 7 bases lining up with TRBD1. In nucleotides, the CDR3 is TGTGCCAGCAGTTTACGGGGACAGCACACCGGGGAGCTGTTTTTT. Its protein is CASSLRGQHTGELFF.